The text below deals with one T cell receptor (beta chain). Antigen: not known. The record originates from a study of early T cells in non-severe SARS-CoV-2 infection. Turning to the study itself: Sequencing used unsorted whole-blood bulk RNA, so chains lack pairing. Points from the study as a whole: VDJdb-based annotation leaned toward anti-spike CD8 responses and missed private and CD4 specificities.

CDR1 MNHEY and CDR2 SMNVEV come from the germline V gene (reference sequence). V lost 7 bases to trimming and J lost 3 bases, with 8 bases between them. The length of the CDR3 is 12 residues. The TCR library protocol was used to attach unique molecular identifiers. These identifiers were attached to individual cDNA molecules. In TCRdb, the 5' RACE reads were re-called with MiXCR into one record per CDR3 protein. The data show tens of thousands of distinct CDR3 sequences, over 9.5% seen once. The sequence was collected from an adult who was a healthcare worker with PCR-confirmed SARS-CoV-2 infection or an uninfected control (not recorded which). The rearrangement links TRBV27 to TRBJ2-3; D is unresolved. This material consisted of whole blood, taken at baseline. The CDR3 here is CASKGLTDTQYF. The CDR3 nucleotides read TGTGCCAGCAAAGGGTTGACAGATACGCAGTATTTT.